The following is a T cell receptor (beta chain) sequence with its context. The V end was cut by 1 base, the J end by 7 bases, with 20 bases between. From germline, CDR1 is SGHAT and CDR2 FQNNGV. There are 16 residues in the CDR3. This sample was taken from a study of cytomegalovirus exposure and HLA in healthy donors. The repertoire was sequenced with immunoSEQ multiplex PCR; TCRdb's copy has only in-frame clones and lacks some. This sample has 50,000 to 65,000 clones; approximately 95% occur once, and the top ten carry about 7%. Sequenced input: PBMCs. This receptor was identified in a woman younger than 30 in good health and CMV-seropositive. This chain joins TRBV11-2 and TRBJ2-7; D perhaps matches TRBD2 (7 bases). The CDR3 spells CASSLVPGGASSEQYF. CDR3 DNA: TGTGCCAGCAGCTTAGTTCCTGGGGGGGCCTCTAGTGAGCAGTACTTC. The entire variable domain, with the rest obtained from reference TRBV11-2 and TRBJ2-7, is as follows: EAGVAQSPRYKIIEKRQSVAFWCNPISGHATLYWYQQILGQGPKLLIQFQNNGVVDDSQLPKDRFSAERLKGVDSTLKIQPAKLEDSAVYLCASSLVPGGASSEQYFGPGTRLTVT.